This T cell receptor beta chain was sequenced during a study of T-cell reconstitution after alpha-beta-depleted transplantation in children. Study-wide results and limits: In some patients, recipient T cells and intrathymic progenitors surviving conditioning explained high day-60 diversity. Reports say that about two months after transplant, the alpha-beta T cells came out of several hundred graft clones that had expanded. One year post-transplant, T-cell counts and diversity were largely derived from T cells produced anew.

CDR3 length: 15 residues. Trimming took 2 bases from V and 1 from J, leaving 12 bases between them. Germline CDR1 and CDR2: ENHRY and SYGVKD. With regard to this clonotype: Antigen specificity is unknown.

The TCRbeta library was prepared with unique molecular identifiers. TCRdb passed the PCR reads through MiXCR, listing each CDR3 protein once. The data hold 250,000 to 400,000 distinct CDR3 sequences, with around 25% observed a single time. The clonotype was recovered from a male patient aged 5 to 17 who had a stem cell transplant for acute lymphoblastic leukemia, so the T cells may come from the graft donor. J is TRBJ2-7 and V is TRBV10-3; D call uncertain. The sample in question was PBMCs, mostly from graft donor cells, obtained 180 days after TCRalphabeta/CD19-depleted stem cell transplant. The CDR3 sequence is CAISEMEWGSYEQYF. The CDR3 bases are TGTGCCATCAGTGAGATGGAGTGGGGTTCCTACGAGCAGTACTTC.